This T cell receptor (beta chain) was recovered during a study of T cells in Graves' hyperthyroidism and ophthalmopathy. Study-wide results and caveats: Most expanded thyroid clonotypes above 0.001 also appeared in blood.

Researchers took RNA transcripts and amplified the TCR beta CDR3 regions from them. With the HTBI primer set, the TCR CDR3 went through a first round of RT-PCR. TCRdb passed the multiplex PCR reads through MiXCR, listing each CDR3 protein once. The sample holds some 800,000 distinct CDR3 sequences; more than 30% are singletons and the top ten take 8% to 9%. The V and J ends lost 4 bases and 8 bases respectively, with 18 bases between them. Germline loops: CDR1 SQVTM, CDR2 ANQGSEA. The CDR3 has 14 residues. With regard to this clonotype: The antigen remains unidentified.

The clonotype originates from a man younger than 35 with Graves' hyperthyroidism. The chain combines TRBV29-1 with TRBJ2-1; D is uncertain. The sequencing input was blood. Written as DNA, the CDR3 is TGCAGCGTTGTATTCCCCATCCTAGGCGATGAGCAGTTCTTC. This codes for CSVVFPILGDEQFF.